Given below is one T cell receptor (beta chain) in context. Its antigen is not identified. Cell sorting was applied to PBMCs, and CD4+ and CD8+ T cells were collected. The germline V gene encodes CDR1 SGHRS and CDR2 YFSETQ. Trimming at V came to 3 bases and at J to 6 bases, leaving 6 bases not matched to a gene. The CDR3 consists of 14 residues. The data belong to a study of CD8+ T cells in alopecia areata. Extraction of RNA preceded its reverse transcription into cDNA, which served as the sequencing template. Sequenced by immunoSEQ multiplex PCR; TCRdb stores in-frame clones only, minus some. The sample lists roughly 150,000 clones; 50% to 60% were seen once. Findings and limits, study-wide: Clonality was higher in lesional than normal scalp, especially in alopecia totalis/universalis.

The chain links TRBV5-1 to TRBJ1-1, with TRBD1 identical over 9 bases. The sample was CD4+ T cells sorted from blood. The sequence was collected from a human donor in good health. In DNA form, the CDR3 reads TGCGCCAGCAGCTCGAGGACAGGGGAAGCTGAAGCTTTCTTT. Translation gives CASSSRTGEAEAFF.